The entry that follows covers one T cell receptor (beta chain) sequence. Its antigen is unknown. These data belong to a study of shared clonotypes between healthy human individuals. Germline V CDR1 and CDR2: SGHTA, FQGNSA. V dropped 3 bases and J dropped 6; count of bases not matched to a gene: 6. The CDR3 totals 15 residues. Over several immunoSEQ plates, each subset's genomic DNA was distributed in even portions. Sequenced by immunoSEQ multiplex PCR; TCRdb stores in-frame clones only, minus some. The sample lists 2.5 million or so clones, around nine tenths seen once, with around 0.14% in the top ten. Study outcomes and limitations: Among donors, clonotype sharing was expected to be affected by sequencing depth.

The V and J genes are TRBV7-2 and TRBJ2-1, with 9 bases that match TRBD2. The sequence was collected from a man between 18 and 35 years old in good health. Sample: naive CD4+ T cells sorted from blood. Noted subset: CD45RA+ positively selected. CDR3 amino acids: CASSFRREGRNEQFF. The CDR3 coding sequence is TGTGCCAGCAGCTTTAGGCGGGAGGGCCGCAATGAGCAGTTCTTC. Full variable domain (outside the CDR3, taken from reference TRBV7-2 and TRBJ2-1): GAGVSQSPSNKVTEKGKDVELRCDPISGHTALYWYRQSLGQGLEFLIYFQGNSAPDKSGLPSDRFSAERTGGSVSTLTIQRTQQEDSAVYLCASSFRREGRNEQFFGPGTRLTVL.